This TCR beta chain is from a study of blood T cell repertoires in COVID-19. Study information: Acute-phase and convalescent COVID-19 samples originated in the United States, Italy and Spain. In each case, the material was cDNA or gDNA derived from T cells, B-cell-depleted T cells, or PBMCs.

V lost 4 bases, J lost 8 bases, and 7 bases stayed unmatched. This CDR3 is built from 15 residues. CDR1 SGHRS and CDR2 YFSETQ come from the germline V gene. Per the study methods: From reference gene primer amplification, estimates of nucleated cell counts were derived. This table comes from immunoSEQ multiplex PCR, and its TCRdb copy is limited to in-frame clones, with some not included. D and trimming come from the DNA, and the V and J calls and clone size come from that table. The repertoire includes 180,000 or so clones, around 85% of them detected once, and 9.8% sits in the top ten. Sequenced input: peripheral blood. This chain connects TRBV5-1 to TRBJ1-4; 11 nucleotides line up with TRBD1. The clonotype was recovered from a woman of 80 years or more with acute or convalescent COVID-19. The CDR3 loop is CASSDGQGAREKLFF. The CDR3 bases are TGCGCCAGCAGCGATGGACAGGGGGCGAGGGAAAAACTGTTTTTT.